The clone carrying this T cell receptor (beta chain) turned up a few times. This entry is derived from a study of quantifying T cell responses using KT2 cells. Overall study: Reverse transcription used primers in the TCR alpha and beta constant regions. The second PCR ran as a qPCR until a predetermined fluorescence threshold was reached.

Each cDNA got a UMI-containing oligo ligated at its 3' end. First-round PCR used roughly 4 cycles and beta primers RC1.1 and RC1.2 covering TRBC1 and TRBC2. One entry per CDR3 protein results from TCRdb running MiXCR on the UMI-ligation and nested PCR reads. The data contain 25,000 to 35,000 distinct CDR3 sequences, 7.3% of them singletons. Unfractionated PBMC were spiked with known numbers of KT2 clone cells. Different KT2-to-PBMC ratios were created with a constant PBMC count. V lost 4 bases and J 3 bases, leaving 13 bases between the germline ends. The CDR3 sequence is 13 residues long. Germline values: CDR1 SQVTM, CDR2 ANQGSEA.

This chain uses TRBV29-1 with TRBJ2-7; D may correspond to TRBD1 or TRBD2 (5 bases each). The specimen sequenced was PBMCs spiked with cells of the T cell clone KT2. The sequence was collected from a human donor. The CDR3 DNA is TGCAGCGTTGTAGGGACGGAAGTCTACGAGCAGTACTTC. Encoded protein: CSVVGTEVYEQYF.